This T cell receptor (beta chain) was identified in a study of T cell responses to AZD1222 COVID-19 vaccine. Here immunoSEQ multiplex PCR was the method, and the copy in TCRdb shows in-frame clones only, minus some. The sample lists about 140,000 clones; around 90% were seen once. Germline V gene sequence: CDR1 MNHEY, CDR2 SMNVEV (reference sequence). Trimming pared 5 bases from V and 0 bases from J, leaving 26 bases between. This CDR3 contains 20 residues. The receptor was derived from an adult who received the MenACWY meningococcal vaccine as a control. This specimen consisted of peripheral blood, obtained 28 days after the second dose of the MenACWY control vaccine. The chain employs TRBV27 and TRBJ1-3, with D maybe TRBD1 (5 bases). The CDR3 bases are TGTGCCAGCAGTGTCCCCCGCCGACAGCCGCAAGAACGCTCTGGAAACACCATATATTTT. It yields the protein CASSVPRRQPQERSGNTIYF.